In this sample, the clone carrying this T cell receptor (beta chain) turned up a few times. The sample belongs to a study of T cells in Graves' hyperthyroidism and ophthalmopathy. TCR beta CDR3 sequences were amplified from RNA transcripts. In the first-round RT-PCR of the TCR CDR3, the HTBI primer set was used. Via MiXCR, TCRdb re-called the multiplex PCR reads, giving one row per CDR3 protein. The sample lists roughly 500,000 distinct CDR3 sequences; 40% to 50% were seen once. This receptor was obtained from an adult woman with Graves' disease, either hyperthyroidism or ophthalmopathy (not recorded which). The sequencing sample was made of peripheral blood or thyroid tissue (not recorded which).

The CDR3 sequence: CSVTRDSRKGAFF. CDR3 nucleotide sequence: TGCAGCGTTACTCGGGACAGTCGAAAAGGGGCTTTCTTT. The chain couples TRBV29-1 to TRBJ1-1; 7 bases align to TRBD1. The ends lost 5 bases at V and 11 bases at J; junction bases unmatched: 14. The CDR3 spans 13 residues. The V gene's germline CDR1 is SQVTM and CDR2 ANQGSEA. The whole variable domain, filled in from reference TRBV29-1 and TRBJ1-1, reads SAVISQKPSRDICQRGTSLTIQCQVDSQVTMMFWYRQQPGQSLTLIATANQGSEATYESGFVIDKFPISRPNLTFSTLTVSNMSPEDSSIYLCSVTRDSRKGAFFGQGTRLTVV.